Here is one T cell receptor beta chain with its context. What it recognizes is unknown. The data were obtained in a study of early T cells in non-severe SARS-CoV-2 infection. Study-wide background: The authors sequenced bulk RNA from unsorted whole blood, leaving chains unpaired. The study's findings and limits: Missing private and CD4 specificities, VDJdb matching favored anti-spike CD8 responses.

V lost 0 bases and J 1 base, leaving 4 bases between the germline ends. Germline values: CDR1 MNHNS, CDR2 SASEGT. The CDR3 runs to 14 residues. As part of library construction, unique molecular identifiers were attached to individual cDNA molecules. TCRdb reanalysed the 5' RACE reads using MiXCR and keeps one entry per CDR3 protein. Among roughly 77,000 distinct CDR3 sequences listed, around 10% were seen once. The V gene is TRBV6-1, the J gene TRBJ1-5; D is undetermined. Material for sequencing was whole blood. This clonotype was sampled from an adult who was a healthcare worker with PCR-confirmed SARS-CoV-2 infection or an uninfected control (not recorded which). CDR3 sequence: CASSEANSNQPQHF. The CDR3 DNA reads as TGTGCCAGCAGTGAAGCGAACAGCAATCAGCCCCAGCATTTT.